This T cell receptor (beta chain) was documented in a study of blood T cell repertoires in COVID-19. The protocol was immunoSEQ multiplex PCR, while the TCRdb copy is restricted to in-frame clones and leaves out a portion. The sample has some 670,000 clones; just under 90% are singletons. The CDR3 runs to 14 residues. Per the germline V gene, CDR1 is LGHDT and CDR2 is YNNKEL (reference sequence). V was pared by 2 bases and J by 7 bases, with 14 bases between. Material: peripheral blood. This chain uses TRBV3-1 (or the pseudogene TRBV3-2) with TRBJ1-2; D is unclear. The receptor was isolated from a woman between 18 and 30 years old with acute or convalescent COVID-19. The CDR3 here is CASSQLRHQGGYTF. As DNA, the CDR3 is TGTGCCAGCAGCCAACTGAGACACCAAGGTGGCTACACCTTC.